Given below is one T cell receptor (beta chain) in context. Its target is unknown. Some clones are missing from TCRdb's copy, which holds only in-frame ones; the method was immunoSEQ multiplex PCR. This table has tens of thousands of clones, around 87% appearing once. The data are from a study of OX40 agonist ivuxolimab in advanced cancers. Study findings and constraints: Certain nonresponders likewise exhibited a low normalized T-cell clonal expansion.

This CDR3 region has 12 residues. Trimming cost V 6 bases and J 7 bases; bases outside gene matches: 5. Germline CDR1 is MNHNY and CDR2 is SVGAGI (reference sequence). The chain uses TRBV6-6 and TRBJ1-2; TRBD1 matches at 7 bases. The source of this sequence is an adult with an advanced solid tumor such as melanoma, head and neck, liver or kidney cancer. The sequences come from CD4+ or CD8+ T cells sorted from blood, collected in a trial of the OX40 agonist ivuxolimab. CDR3 protein: CASSEGALGYTF. The CDR3 nucleotides are TGTGCCAGCAGCGAGGGGGCGCTTGGCTACACCTTC.